Sequencing of this TCR beta chain was carried out in a study of metastatic and nonmetastatic thyroid tumors. Trimming took 8 bases from V and 11 from J, leaving 24 bases between them. This CDR3 region has 14 residues. The germline V gene has CDR1 SGHNT and CDR2 YENEEA. Original processing notes: Using the CDR3 differences seen across clinicopathological groups, the authors built a distant-metastasis classifier for papillary thyroid cancer, which was meant to discriminate distant-metastatic patients. TCRdb reanalyzed the PCR reads with MiXCR. For this entry, the V and J calls and clone size follow TCRdb and not the study's own pipeline. Of roughly 32,000 clones in the sample, 15% to 20% were seen once. This clone was counted at least ten times. None of the patients had undergone any treatment ahead of thyroid surgery.

The chain combines TRBV11-3 with TRBJ1-1; D not certain. This clonotype originated in a female donor with papillary thyroid cancer or a benign thyroid nodule (not recorded which). Some clones in this sample may be carry-over from other donors' samples. What was sequenced was blood. The DNA for the CDR3 is TGTGCCAGCTCACCCCTGCGGAGTTATTCGGTGGCTTTCTTT. This translates into CASSPLRSYSVAFF.